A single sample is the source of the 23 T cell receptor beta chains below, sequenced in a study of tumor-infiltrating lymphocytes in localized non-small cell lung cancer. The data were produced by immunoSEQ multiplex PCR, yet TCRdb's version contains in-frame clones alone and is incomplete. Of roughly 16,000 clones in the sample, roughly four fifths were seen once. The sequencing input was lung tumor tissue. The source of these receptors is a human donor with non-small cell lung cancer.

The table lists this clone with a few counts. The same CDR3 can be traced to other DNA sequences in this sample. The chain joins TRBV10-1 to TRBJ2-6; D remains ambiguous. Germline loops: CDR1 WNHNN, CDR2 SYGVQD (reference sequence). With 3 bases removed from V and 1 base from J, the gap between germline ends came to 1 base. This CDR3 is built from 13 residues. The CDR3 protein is CASSESGANVLTF. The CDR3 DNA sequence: TGCGCCAGCAGTGAATCTGGGGCCAACGTCCTGACTTTC.

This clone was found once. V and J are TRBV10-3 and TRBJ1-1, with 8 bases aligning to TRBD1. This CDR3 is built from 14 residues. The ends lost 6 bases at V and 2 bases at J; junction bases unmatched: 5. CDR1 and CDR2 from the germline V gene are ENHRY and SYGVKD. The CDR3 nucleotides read TGTGCCATCAGAAAAGACAGGGGAAACACTGAAGCTTTCTTT. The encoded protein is CAIRKDRGNTEAFF.

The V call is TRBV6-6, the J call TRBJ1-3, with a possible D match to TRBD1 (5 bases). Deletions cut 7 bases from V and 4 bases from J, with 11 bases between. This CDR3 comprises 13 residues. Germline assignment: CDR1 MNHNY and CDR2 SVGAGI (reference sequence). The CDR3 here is CASTGAAGNTIYF. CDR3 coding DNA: TGTGCCAGCACCGGGGCAGCGGGAAACACCATATATTTT.

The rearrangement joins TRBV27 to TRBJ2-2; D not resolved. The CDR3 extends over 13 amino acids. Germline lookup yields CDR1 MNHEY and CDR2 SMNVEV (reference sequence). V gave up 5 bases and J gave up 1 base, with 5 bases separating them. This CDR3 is CASSPENTGELFF. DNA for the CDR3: TGTGCCAGCAGTCCCGAGAACACCGGGGAGCTGTTTTTT.

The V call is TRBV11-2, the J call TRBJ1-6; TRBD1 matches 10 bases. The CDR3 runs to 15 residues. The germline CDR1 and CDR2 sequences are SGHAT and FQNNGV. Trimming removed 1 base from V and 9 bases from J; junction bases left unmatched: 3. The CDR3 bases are TGTGCCAGCAGCTTAGGGGGACAGGGGTCTTCACCCCTCCACTTT. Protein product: CASSLGGQGSSPLHF. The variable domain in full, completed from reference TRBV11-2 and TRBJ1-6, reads EAGVAQSPRYKIIEKRQSVAFWCNPISGHATLYWYQQILGQGPKLLIQFQNNGVVDDSQLPKDRFSAERLKGVDSTLKIQPAKLEDSAVYLCASSLGGQGSSPLHFGNGTRLTVT.

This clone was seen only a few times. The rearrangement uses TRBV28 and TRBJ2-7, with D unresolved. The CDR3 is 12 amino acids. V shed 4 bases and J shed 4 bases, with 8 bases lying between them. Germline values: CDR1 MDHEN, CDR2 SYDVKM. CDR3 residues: CASSSPTYEQYF. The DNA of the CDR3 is TGTGCCAGCAGTTCCCCGACTTACGAGCAGTACTTC.

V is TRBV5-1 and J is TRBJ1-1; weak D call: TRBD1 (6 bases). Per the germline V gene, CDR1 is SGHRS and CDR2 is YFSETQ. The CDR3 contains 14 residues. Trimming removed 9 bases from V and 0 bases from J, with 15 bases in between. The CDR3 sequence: CATRPGEMNTEAFF. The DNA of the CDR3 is TGCGCCACCCGGCCAGGGGAAATGAACACTGAAGCTTTCTTT.

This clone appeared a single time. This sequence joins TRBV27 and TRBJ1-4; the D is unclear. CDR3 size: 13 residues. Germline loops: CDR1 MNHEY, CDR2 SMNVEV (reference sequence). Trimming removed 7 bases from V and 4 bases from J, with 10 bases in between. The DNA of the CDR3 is TGTGCCAGCATGCGCGGTAATAATGAAAAACTGTTTTTT. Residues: CASMRGNNEKLFF. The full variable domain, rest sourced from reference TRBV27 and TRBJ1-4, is EAQVTQNPRYLITVTGKKLTVTCSQNMNHEYMSWYRQDPGLGLRQIYYSMNVEVTDKGDVPEGYKVSRKEKRNFPLILESPSPNQTSLYFCASMRGNNEKLFFGSGTQLSVL.

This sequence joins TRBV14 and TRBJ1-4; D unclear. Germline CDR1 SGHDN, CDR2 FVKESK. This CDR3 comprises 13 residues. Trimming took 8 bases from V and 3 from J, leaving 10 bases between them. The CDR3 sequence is CASSRGPNEKLFF. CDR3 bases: TGTGCCAGCTCCCGTGGCCCTAATGAAAAACTGTTTTTT. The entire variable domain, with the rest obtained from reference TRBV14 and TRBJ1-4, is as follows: EAGVTQFPSHSVIEKGQTVTLRCDPISGHDNLYWYRRVMGKEIKFLLHFVKESKQDESGMPNNRFLAERTGGTYSTLKVQPAELEDSGVYFCASSRGPNEKLFFGSGTQLSVL.

The CDR3 bases are TGTGCCAGCAGCTACCAGGGGGCAGATACGCAGTATTTT. It yields the protein CASSYQGADTQYF. This chain connects TRBV11-3 to TRBJ2-3; 7 positions match TRBD1. The trim removed 4 bases at V and 4 bases at J, leaving 2 bases unmatched. The CDR3 sequence is 13 residues long. Germline V gene sequence: CDR1 SGHNT, CDR2 YENEEA. The full variable domain, rest sourced from reference TRBV11-3 and TRBJ2-3, is EAGVVQSPRYKIIEKKQPVAFWCNPISGHNTLYWYLQNLGQGPELLIRYENEEAVDDSQLPKDRFSAERLKGVDSTLKIQPAELGDSAVYLCASSYQGADTQYFGPGTRLTVL.

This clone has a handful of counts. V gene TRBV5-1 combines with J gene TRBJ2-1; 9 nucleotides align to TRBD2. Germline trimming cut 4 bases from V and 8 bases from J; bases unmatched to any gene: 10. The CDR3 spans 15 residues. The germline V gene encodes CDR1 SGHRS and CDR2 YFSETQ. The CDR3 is CASSPLEREVDEQFF. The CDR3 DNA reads TGCGCCAGCAGCCCCCTCGAGCGGGAGGTGGATGAGCAGTTCTTC.

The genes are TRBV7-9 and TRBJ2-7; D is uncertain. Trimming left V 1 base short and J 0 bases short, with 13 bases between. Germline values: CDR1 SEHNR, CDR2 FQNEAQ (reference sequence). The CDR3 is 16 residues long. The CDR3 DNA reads TGTGCCAGCAGCTTAGTAGGTGGACGTGACTCCTACGAGCAGTACTTC. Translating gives CASSLVGGRDSYEQYF.

The CDR3 here is CASSMGGPTEAFF. CDR3 nucleotide sequence: TGTGCCAGTAGTATGGGGGGCCCCACTGAAGCTTTCTTT. The rearrangement joins TRBV19 to TRBJ1-1; tentative D call: TRBD1 (6 bases). V gave up 3 bases and J gave up 4 bases, with 9 bases separating them. This CDR3 is built from 13 residues. The germline V gene has CDR1 LNHDA and CDR2 SQIVND (reference sequence).

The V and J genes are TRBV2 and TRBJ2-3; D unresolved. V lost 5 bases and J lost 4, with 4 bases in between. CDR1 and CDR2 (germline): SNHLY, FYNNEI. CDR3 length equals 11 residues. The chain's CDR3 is CASSTSDTQYF. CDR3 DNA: TGTGCCAGCAGTACATCAGATACGCAGTATTTT.

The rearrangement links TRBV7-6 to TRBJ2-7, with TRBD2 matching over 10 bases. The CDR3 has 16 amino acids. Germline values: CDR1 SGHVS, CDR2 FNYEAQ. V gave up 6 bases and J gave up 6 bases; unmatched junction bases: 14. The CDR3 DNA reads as TGTGCCAGCAGTCTAAGCGGGAGGGGGGGTCGCGGCGAGCAGTACTTC. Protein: CASSLSGRGGRGEQYF.

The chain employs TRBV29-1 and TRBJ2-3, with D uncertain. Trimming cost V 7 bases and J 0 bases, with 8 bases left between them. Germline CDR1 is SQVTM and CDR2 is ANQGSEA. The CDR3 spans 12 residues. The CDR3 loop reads CSDTSSTDTQYF. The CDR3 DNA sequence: TGCAGCGACACGTCTAGCACAGATACGCAGTATTTT.

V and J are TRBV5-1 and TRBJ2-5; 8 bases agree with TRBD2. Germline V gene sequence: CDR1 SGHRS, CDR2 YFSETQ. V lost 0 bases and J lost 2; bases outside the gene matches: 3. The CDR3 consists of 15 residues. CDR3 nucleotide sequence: TGCGCCAGCAGCTTGGGACGGGGGGGTCAAGAGACCCAGTACTTC. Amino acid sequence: CASSLGRGGQETQYF.

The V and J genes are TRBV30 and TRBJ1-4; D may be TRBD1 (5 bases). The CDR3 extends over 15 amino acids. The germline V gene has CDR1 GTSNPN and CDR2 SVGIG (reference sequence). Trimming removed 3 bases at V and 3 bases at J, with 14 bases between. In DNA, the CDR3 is TGTGCCTGGAGGGGGGTAGGGTTTGCTAATGAAAAACTGTTTTTT. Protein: CAWRGVGFANEKLFF.

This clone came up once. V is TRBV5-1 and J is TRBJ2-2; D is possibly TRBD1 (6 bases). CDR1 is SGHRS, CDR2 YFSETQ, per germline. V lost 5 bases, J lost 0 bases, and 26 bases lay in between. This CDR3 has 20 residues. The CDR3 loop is CASRRWTVSWKGSNTGELFF. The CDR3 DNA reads TGCGCCAGCAGGCGTTGGACAGTTTCGTGGAAGGGGTCGAACACCGGGGAGCTGTTTTTT.

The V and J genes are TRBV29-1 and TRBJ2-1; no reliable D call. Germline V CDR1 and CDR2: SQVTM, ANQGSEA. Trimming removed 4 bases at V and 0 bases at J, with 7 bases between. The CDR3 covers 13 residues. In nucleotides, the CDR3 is TGCAGCGTTGGCGAGGCCTCCTACAATGAGCAGTTCTTC. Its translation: CSVGEASYNEQFF.

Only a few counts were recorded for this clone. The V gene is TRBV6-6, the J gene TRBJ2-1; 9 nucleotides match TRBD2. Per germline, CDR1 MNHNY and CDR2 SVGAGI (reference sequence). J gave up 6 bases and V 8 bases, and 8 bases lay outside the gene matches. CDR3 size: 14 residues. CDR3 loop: CASLLGGRGNEQFF. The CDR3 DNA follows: TGTGCCAGCCTACTGGGCGGGAGGGGCAATGAGCAGTTCTTC.

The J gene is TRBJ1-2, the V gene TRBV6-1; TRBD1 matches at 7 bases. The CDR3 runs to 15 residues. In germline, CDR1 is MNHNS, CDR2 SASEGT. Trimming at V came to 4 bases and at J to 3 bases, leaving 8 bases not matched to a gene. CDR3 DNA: TGTGCCAGCAGTGCAAACCCCGGGACAGACTATGGCTACACCTTC. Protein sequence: CASSANPGTDYGYTF.

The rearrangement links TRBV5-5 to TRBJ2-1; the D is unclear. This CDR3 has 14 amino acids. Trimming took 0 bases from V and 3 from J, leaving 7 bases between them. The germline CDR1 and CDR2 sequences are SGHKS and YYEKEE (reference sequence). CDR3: CASSLGAGYNEQFF. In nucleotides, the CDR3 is TGTGCCAGCAGCTTGGGTGCAGGCTACAATGAGCAGTTCTTC.